These T cell receptor beta chains were read from a single sample in a study of T cells in Graves' hyperthyroidism and ophthalmopathy. TCRdb re-analysed the multiplex PCR reads in MiXCR, keeping a single row per CDR3 protein. The sample records 300,000 to 450,000 distinct CDR3 sequences, 15% to 19% being singletons. Sequencing was performed on blood. The receptors here all came from a woman between 18 and 30 years old with Graves' hyperthyroidism that later progressed to Graves' ophthalmopathy. Both conserved end residues are part of each CDR3. D genes are given only for firm matches. Some rows mark clone size as missing; the rest say once, few, many or name a class of expanded clone.

TRBV3-1,TRBJ2-3,many,TRBD2,CASSQPSLAGWTDTQYF,TGTGCCAGCAGCCAACCTTCACTAGCGGGATGGACAGATACGCAGTATTTT
TRBV4-2,TRBJ2-3,-,TRBD2,CASNQLAGGTDTQYF,TGTGCCAGCAACCAGTTAGCGGGAGGAACAGATACGCAGTATTTT
TRBV5-5,TRBJ2-1,once,-,CASSLEGSYNEQFF,TGTGCCAGCAGCTTGGAGGGCTCCTACAATGAGCAGTTCTTC
TRBV7-2,TRBJ2-5,many,TRBD1,CASSLVGRTGVETQYF,TGTGCCAGCAGCTTAGTGGGCCGGACAGGGGTAGAGACCCAGTACTTC
TRBV20-1,TRBJ2-5,many,TRBD2,CSASRAGRGETQYF,TGCAGTGCTAGTAGGGCGGGGAGGGGAGAGACCCAGTACTTC
TRBV12-3/TRBV12-4,TRBJ2-4,-,TRBD2,CASSSPGGSGENIQYF,TGTGCCAGCAGCTCACCCGGGGGGAGTGGGGAAAACATTCAGTACTTC
TRBV11-2,TRBJ2-4,-,-,CASSLSGTGLILAKNIQYF,TGTGCCAGCAGCTTAAGCGGGACAGGTTTGATATTAGCCAAAAACATTCAGTACTTC
TRBV27,TRBJ2-1,-,TRBD1,CAAGTEPYNGQFF,TGTGCCGCAGGGACAGAACCCTACAATGGGCAGTTCTTC
TRBV20-1,TRBJ2-7,-,TRBD2,CSADGTSPGTSGRAYEQYF,TGCAGTGCCGACGGTACATCCCCCGGGACTAGCGGGAGGGCCTACGAGCAGTACTTC
TRBV20-1,TRBJ2-2,few,TRBD1,CSASSGQGDTGELFF,TGCAGTGCTAGTTCGGGACAGGGAGATACCGGGGAGCTGTTTTTT
TRBV20-1,TRBJ1-1,-,-,CSAGAPGLEAFF,TGCAGTGCTGGTGCTCCAGGGTTGGAGGCTTTCTTT